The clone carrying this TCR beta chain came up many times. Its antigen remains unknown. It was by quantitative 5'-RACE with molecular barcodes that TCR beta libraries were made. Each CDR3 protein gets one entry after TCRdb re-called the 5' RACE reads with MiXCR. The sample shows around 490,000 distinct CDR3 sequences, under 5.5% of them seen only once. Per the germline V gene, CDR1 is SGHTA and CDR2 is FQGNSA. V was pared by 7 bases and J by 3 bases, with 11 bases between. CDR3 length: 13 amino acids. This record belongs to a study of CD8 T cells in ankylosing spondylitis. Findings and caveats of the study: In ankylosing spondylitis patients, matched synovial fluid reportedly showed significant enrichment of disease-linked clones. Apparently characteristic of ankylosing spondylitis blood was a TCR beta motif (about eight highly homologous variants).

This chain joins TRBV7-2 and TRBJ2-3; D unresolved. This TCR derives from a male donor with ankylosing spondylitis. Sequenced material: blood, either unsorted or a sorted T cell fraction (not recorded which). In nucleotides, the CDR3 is TGTGCCAGCACCATCTTAGTAACAGATACGCAGTATTTT. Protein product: CASTILVTDTQYF.